One and the same sample provided the 7 T cell receptor beta chains below, sequenced in a study of shared clonotypes between healthy human individuals. Produced via immunoSEQ multiplex PCR; TCRdb's table is partial and in-frame only. Here the sample spans over 1.4 million clones, 95% to 97% being singletons. What was sequenced was naive CD4+ T cells sorted from blood. Subset described: CD45RA+ positively selected. The receptors were sampled from a man aged 30-40 years in good health.

V is TRBV27 and J is TRBJ1-5; D may be TRBD1 (6 bases). CDR1 and CDR2 (germline): MNHEY, SMNVEV (reference sequence). The CDR3 is 15 amino acids. Trimming took 5 bases from V and 0 from J, leaving 11 bases between them. CDR3 DNA sequence: TGTGCCAGCAGTCGGACAGTTAATAGCAATCAGCCCCAGCATTTT. Translated, it gives CASSRTVNSNQPQHF.

This chain joins TRBV7-9 and TRBJ2-1; D gene unclear. Germline CDR1 and CDR2: SEHNR and FQNEAQ (reference sequence). V lost 0 bases to trimming and J lost 6 bases, with 6 bases between them. CDR3 size: 13 residues. The chain's CDR3 is CASSLAHGNEQFF. The CDR3 bases are TGTGCCAGCAGCTTAGCGCACGGCAATGAGCAGTTCTTC.

The genes are TRBV2 and TRBJ2-1; 7 bases line up with TRBD1. J lost 10 bases, V lost 6 bases, and 12 bases had no gene match. The CDR3 consists of 14 residues. Germline V lookup: CDR1 SNHLY, CDR2 FYNNEI. CDR3: CASRIGQASREQFF. The DNA of the CDR3 is TGTGCCAGCAGAATTGGACAGGCCAGCCGGGAGCAGTTCTTC.

This clone occurred once. The chain links TRBV5-5 to TRBJ2-6; 13 bases fit TRBD2. The CDR3 spans 20 residues. CDR1 is SGHKS, CDR2 YYEKEE, per germline (reference sequence). The junction had 14 bases not matched to a gene; V was cut back by 4 bases and J by 4 bases. CDR3: CASSQLYPGLAGSGANVLTF. DNA of the CDR3: TGTGCCAGCAGCCAGCTGTATCCGGGACTAGCGGGATCCGGGGCCAACGTCCTGACTTTC. Drawing the rest from reference TRBV5-5 and TRBJ2-6, the complete variable domain is DAGVTQSPTHLIKTRGQQVTLRCSPISGHKSVSWYQQVLGQGPQFIFQYYEKEERGRGNFPDRFSARQFPNYSSELNVNALLLGDSALYLCASSQLYPGLAGSGANVLTFGAGSRLTVL.

V is TRBV29-1 and J is TRBJ2-5; TRBD1 agrees at 8 bases. The V gene's germline CDR1 is SQVTM and CDR2 ANQGSEA. Trimming took 3 bases from V and 4 from J; bases not matched to a gene: 7. This CDR3 contains 14 residues. The CDR3 sequence: CSVDRQGSGETQYF. CDR3 nucleotides: TGCAGCGTTGATCGACAGGGGAGCGGAGAGACCCAGTACTTC.

The chain carries TRBV18 and TRBJ2-3; D might be TRBD2 (6 bases). The germline V gene has CDR1 KGHSH and CDR2 LQKENI. This CDR3 has 16 residues. V was pared by 1 base and J by 2 bases, with 13 bases between. CDR3 loop: CASSPLGSGNTDTQYF. The CDR3 region has the DNA TGTGCCAGCTCACCACTTGGTAGCGGTAACACAGATACGCAGTATTTT.

The CDR3 is CASSPTRVNEQFF. The DNA of the CDR3 is TGTGCCAGCAGTCCAACCCGCGTCAATGAGCAGTTCTTC. The chain uses TRBV2 and TRBJ2-1; D not certain. Trimming took 5 bases from V and 6 from J, leaving 11 bases between them. CDR3 length: 13 residues. From germline, CDR1 is SNHLY and CDR2 FYNNEI.